The source of this TCR beta chain is a study of immune evolution from preneoplasia to lung adenocarcinoma. Study-level results: Later-stage lesions appeared to have more T cells, more diversity, less clonality.

Produced via immunoSEQ multiplex PCR; TCRdb's table is partial and in-frame only. This table holds some 4,700 clones, around 80% found once. Trimming at V came to 7 bases and at J to 5 bases, leaving 7 bases not matched to a gene. The CDR3 is 14 residues long. Looked up from germline, CDR1 is SNHLY and CDR2 is FYNNEI. This clone was picked up a small number of times. The target antigen is unknown. The TCR comes from a person between 60 and 80 years old with lung adenocarcinoma. The gene calls are TRBV2 and TRBJ1-1; the match to TRBD1 covers 10 bases. The source material was FFPE adjacent normal lung tissue. The CDR3, as DNA: TGTGCCAGCATGGCCGCGGGACAGGGGACTGAAGCTTTCTTT. Amino acid sequence: CASMAAGQGTEAFF.